The rows below give T cell receptor beta chains drawn from one sample of a study of cytomegalovirus exposure and HLA in healthy donors. Measured with immunoSEQ multiplex PCR; TCRdb has only the in-frame clones, and not every one. Here the sample spans roughly 200,000 clones, 65% to 80% being singletons. The material sequenced was PBMCs. The receptor source for this set is a man aged 50 or older in good health and CMV-seronegative. Each CDR3 is given with its conserved first and last residue. Fields, in order: V gene, CDR3 protein.

V gene: TRBV4-1; CDR3 protein: CASSHGTSGSNNEQFF
V gene: TRBV9; CDR3 protein: CASSIRPTGGNEQFF
V gene: TRBV18; CDR3 protein: CASSPGQGATEAFF
V gene: TRBV7-6; CDR3 protein: CASSFGQGLFDEQYF
V gene: TRBV5-1; CDR3 protein: CASSLRSQGAPYNEQFF
V gene: TRBV5-6; CDR3 protein: CASSHNRVFADTQYF
V gene: TRBV5-1; CDR3 protein: CASSPRDSKASYEQYF
V gene: TRBV11-2; CDR3 protein: CASSPGAGVRNQPQHF
V gene: TRBV30; CDR3 protein: CAWGLAGGTDTQYF
V gene: TRBV27; CDR3 protein: CASSLSRRENSPLHF
V gene: TRBV30; CDR3 protein: CAWGRQGGEKLFF
V gene: TRBV5-1; CDR3 protein: CASMQGGYNEQFF
V gene: TRBV11-2; CDR3 protein: CASSPRAGVDTQYF
V gene: TRBV6-1; CDR3 protein: CASSPDRFQPQHF
V gene: TRBV5-8; CDR3 protein: CASSFRGENTEAFF
V gene: TRBV4-1; CDR3 protein: CASSQAGPGTSGKGEQFF
V gene: TRBV5-1; CDR3 protein: CASSAGPNTGELFF
V gene: TRBV12-5; CDR3 protein: CASASGAPNQPQHF
V gene: TRBV6-6; CDR3 protein: CASSQGGLAAYNEQFF
V gene: TRBV29-1; CDR3 protein: CSVISGSGYNEQFF
V gene: TRBV28; CDR3 protein: CASSLIGGQGYTF
V gene: TRBV2; CDR3 protein: CASSEALGRAYEQYF
V gene: TRBV27; CDR3 protein: CASSPEGSGNRLIVYEQYF
V gene: TRBV9; CDR3 protein: CASSFRDRGDGYTF